A selection of T cell receptor beta chains follows, all from one sample in a study of cytomegalovirus exposure and HLA in healthy donors. The data were produced by immunoSEQ multiplex PCR, yet TCRdb's version contains in-frame clones alone and is incomplete. The repertoire holds approximately 140,000 clones, with roughly four fifths as singletons. Sequences were obtained from PBMCs. These receptors were obtained from a woman aged 45-60 years in good health and CMV-seronegative. Both conserved end residues are part of each CDR3. The D gene is left open where the match is weak. Size values are once, few and many counts, or a class for expanded clones, and some rows have none.

>once|TRBV2|TRBJ2-7|NA
TGTGCCAGCAGTGCTAACTACGAGCAGTACTTC
CASSANYEQYF
>NA|TRBV9|TRBJ2-5|NA
TGTGCCAGCAGCTCGGAAGGTGGGCAGACCCAGTACTTC
CASSSEGGQTQYF
>NA|TRBV7-8|TRBJ2-1|TRBD1
TGTGCCAGCAGCCGTGACAGGGGTTCCTACAATGAGCAGTTCTTC
CASSRDRGSYNEQFF
>NA|TRBV2|TRBJ1-2|NA
TGTGCCAGCAGTGAAGACAGACAGACCCATGGCTACACCTTC
CASSEDRQTHGYTF
>NA|TRBV5-4|TRBJ2-1|NA
TGTGCCAGCAGCTGGGGGAGGGGGGATGAGCAGTTCTTC
CASSWGRGDEQFF
>NA|TRBV6-6|TRBJ1-2|NA
TGTGCCAGCAGAGAAGACAGGAGGTATGGCTACACCTTC
CASREDRRYGYTF
>NA|TRBV19|TRBJ1-2|TRBD1
TGTGCCAGCCAAAAGGACAGGGACTATGGCTACACCTTC
CASQKDRDYGYTF
>NA|TRBV11-2|TRBJ2-3|TRBD1
TGTGCCAGCAGCTCCGGGACAGGGATCACAGATACGCAGTATTTT
CASSSGTGITDTQYF
>NA|TRBV7-2|TRBJ2-1|TRBD2
TGTGCCACCCTAGCGGGGTCCTACAATGAGCAGTTCTTC
CATLAGSYNEQFF
>NA|TRBV7-7|TRBJ2-5|TRBD1
TGTGCTAGCAGCTTAGTGGCAGGGGGCCAAGAGACCCAGTACTTC
CASSLVAGGQETQYF
>NA|TRBV7-9|TRBJ1-1|TRBD1
TGTGCCAGCAGCTTAGAGGGACAGGGGAACACTGAAGCTTTCTTT
CASSLEGQGNTEAFF
>once|TRBV10-3|TRBJ1-1|NA
TGTGCCATCACCCGGGGACAAGAGAACACTGAAGCTTTCTTT
CAITRGQENTEAFF
>once|TRBV10-2|TRBJ1-5|NA
TGCGCCAGCAGCCAAATTTACAGGGCCGGTCAGCCCCAGCATTTT
CASSQIYRAGQPQHF
>NA|TRBV5-1|TRBJ1-2|NA
TGCGCCAGCAGCTTGGCAGGGTGGGGTGAAGATGGCTACACCTTC
CASSLAGWGEDGYTF
>NA|TRBV6-1|TRBJ1-4|NA
TGTGCCAGCAGTGTGGGGGGGGCTACTAATGAAAAACTGTTTTTT
CASSVGGATNEKLFF
>NA|TRBV4-2|TRBJ2-7|TRBD2
TGTGCCAGCAGCCTGACTAGCGTACACGAGCAGTACTTC
CASSLTSVHEQYF
>NA|TRBV29-1|TRBJ1-2|NA
TGCAGCGTTGAAGAACCCAGGGGTAGCTATGGCTACACCTTC
CSVEEPRGSYGYTF
>NA|TRBV2|TRBJ2-2|TRBD1
TGTGCCAGCAGACAGGGGGCGAGGACCGGGGAGCTGTTTTTT
CASRQGARTGELFF
>NA|TRBV4-1|TRBJ2-6|TRBD1
TGCGCCAGCAGCCAATGGGGACAGGGGGGACCTGGGGCCAACGTCCTGACTTTC
CASSQWGQGGPGANVLTF
>NA|TRBV18|TRBJ1-2|NA
TGTGCCAGCTCACCACCGAACAGCCAACTTCCTTACACCTTC
CASSPPNSQLPYTF
>NA|TRBV2|TRBJ2-7|NA
TGTGCCAGCAGTGACATAGACGAGCAGTACTTC
CASSDIDEQYF
>NA|TRBV28|TRBJ2-1|TRBD1
TGTGCCAGCAGTTTCTGGACAGGAATGTCGCAGTTCTTC
CASSFWTGMSQFF
>NA|TRBV10-3|TRBJ1-1|NA
TGTGCCACCACAGGGCGCGGAAACACTGAAGCTTTCTTT
CATTGRGNTEAFF
>few|TRBV7-8|TRBJ2-3|TRBD2
TGTGCCAGCAGCAAGACTAGCGGGGGGAGCACAGATACGCAGTATTTT
CASSKTSGGSTDTQYF
>NA|TRBV19|TRBJ2-7|TRBD2
TGTGCCAGTTCTCTAGCGGGGTCCTACGAGCAGTACTTC
CASSLAGSYEQYF
>NA|TRBV5-1|TRBJ2-3|TRBD2
TGCGCCAGTGCCCCATCTAGCGGAGGAACCCCTTTCACAGATACGCAGTATTTT
CASAPSSGGTPFTDTQYF
>NA|TRBV5-1|TRBJ2-1|NA
TGCGCCAGCCTGACAGCCTACAATGAGCAGTTCTTC
CASLTAYNEQFF